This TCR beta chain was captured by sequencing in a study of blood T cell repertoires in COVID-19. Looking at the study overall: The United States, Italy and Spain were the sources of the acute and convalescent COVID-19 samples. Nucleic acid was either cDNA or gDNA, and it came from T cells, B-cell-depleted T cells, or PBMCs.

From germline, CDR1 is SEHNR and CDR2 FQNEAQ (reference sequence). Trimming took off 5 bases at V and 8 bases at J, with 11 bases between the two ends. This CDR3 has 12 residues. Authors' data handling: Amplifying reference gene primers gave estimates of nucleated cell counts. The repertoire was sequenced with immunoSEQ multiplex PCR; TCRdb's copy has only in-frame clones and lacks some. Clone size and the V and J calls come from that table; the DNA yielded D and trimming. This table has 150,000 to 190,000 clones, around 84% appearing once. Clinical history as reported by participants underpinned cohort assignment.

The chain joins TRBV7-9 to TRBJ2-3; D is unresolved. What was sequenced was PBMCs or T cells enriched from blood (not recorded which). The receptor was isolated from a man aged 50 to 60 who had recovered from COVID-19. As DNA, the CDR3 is TGTGCCAGCAGCGGCCAGTTCGTTACGCAGTATTTT. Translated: CASSGQFVTQYF. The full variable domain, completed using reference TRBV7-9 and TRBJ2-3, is DTGVSQNPRHKITKRGQNVTFRCDPISEHNRLYWYRQTLGQGPEFLTYFQNEAQLEKSRLLSDRFSAERPKGSFSTLEIQRTEQGDSAMYLCASSGQFVTQYFGPGTRLTVL.